The 13 T cell receptor beta chains given below trace back to one sample, sequenced in a study of Graves' ophthalmopathy and Graves' hyperthyroidism. The study amplified TCR beta CDR3 regions using RNA transcripts. HTBI primers served in a first-round RT-PCR, which a second-round multiplex PCR followed. From the multiplex PCR reads, TCRdb called clonotypes with MiXCR, one entry per CDR3 protein. The data show over 500,000 distinct CDR3 sequences, about 20% seen once. Sequencing was carried out using peripheral blood. These receptors all stem from a young woman with stable Graves' hyperthyroidism. Some clones in this sample may be carry-over from other donors' samples.

This clonotype occurred many times. V is TRBV12-3 or TRBV12-4 and J is TRBJ2-7; tentative D call: TRBD1 (5 bases). The V end was cut by 3 bases, the J end by 0 bases, with 9 bases between. The CDR3 is 14 amino acids. CDR3 sequence: CASSLTQGSYEQYF. The CDR3 region has the DNA TGTGCCAGCAGTTTGACGCAGGGCTCCTACGAGCAGTACTTC.

To note about this clonotype: An end of the junction differs from the germline gene, which may be a read error. V gene TRBV16 combines with J gene TRBJ1-3; D gene ambiguous. Germline assignment: CDR1 KGHSY and CDR2 FQNENV. This CDR3 is 14 amino acids long. The DNA of the CDR3 is TGTGCCAGCGGCCAACAAGAATTAGGAAACACCATATATTTT. The encoded protein is CASGQQELGNTIYF.

Many counts were recorded for this clonotype. The chain is built from TRBV6-5 and TRBJ1-6, with D maybe TRBD1 (5 bases). Trimming left V 6 bases short and J 0 bases short, with 18 bases between. This CDR3 has 18 residues. In germline, CDR1 is MNHEY, CDR2 SVGAGI. CDR3 residues: CASRSVGQGLSYNSPLHF. In DNA, the CDR3 is TGTGCCAGCAGGTCCGTAGGGCAGGGCCTCTCCTATAATTCACCCCTCCACTTT.

The chain couples TRBV28 to TRBJ1-1; TRBD1 might be the D (5 bases). This CDR3 spans 16 amino acids. The germline CDR1 and CDR2 sequences are MDHEN and SYDVKM. V was trimmed by 5 bases and J by 1 base, leaving 17 bases between them. This CDR3 is CASSTPRQTPNTEAFF. In DNA form, the CDR3 reads TGTGCCAGCAGTACACCTCGACAGACACCGAACACTGAAGCTTTCTTT.

This clonotype has a handful of counts. CDR3 loop: CASSYEVSYEQYF. DNA for the CDR3: TGTGCCAGCAGTTACGAAGTCTCCTACGAGCAGTACTTC. The chain combines TRBV6-2 or TRBV6-3 with TRBJ2-7; D uncertain. Germline loops: CDR1 MNHEY, CDR2 SVGEGT. The length of the CDR3 is 13 residues. The V end lost 2 bases, the J end lost 0 bases, and 5 bases lay between the germline ends.

This clonotype was observed at least ten times. The chain recombines TRBV7-3 with TRBJ2-5, with 11 bases aligning to TRBD2. This CDR3 has 15 residues. Germline loops: CDR1 SGHTA, CDR2 FQGTGA. The V segment lost 4 bases and the J segment 4 bases; nucleotides outside the gene matches: 5. The DNA for the CDR3 is TGTGCCAGCAGCTCAACCGGGACTAGCGGAGAGACCCAGTACTTC. Protein sequence: CASSSTGTSGETQYF. Drawing the rest from reference TRBV7-3 and TRBJ2-5, the complete variable domain is GAGVSQTPSNKVTEKGKYVELRCDPISGHTALYWYRQSLGQGPEFLIYFQGTGAADDSGLPNDRFFAVRPEGSVSTLKIQRTERGDSAVYLCASSSTGTSGETQYFGPGTRLLVL.

V gene TRBV12-5 combines with J gene TRBJ1-1, with D perhaps matching TRBD1 (5 bases). Germline CDR1 LGHNT, CDR2 FRNRAP. The CDR3 has 13 residues. The V gene lost 5 bases and the J gene lost 5 bases, with 12 bases spanning the gap. The CDR3: CASGTGVETEAFF. DNA for the CDR3: TGTGCTAGTGGTACGGGGGTCGAGACTGAAGCTTTCTTT.

The chain has TRBV20-1 and TRBJ2-7; 8 bases are shared with TRBD2. CDR3 length: 16 residues. Germline CDR1 reads DFQATT; CDR2 reads SNEGSKA (reference sequence). The junction had 11 bases not matched to a gene; V was cut back by 1 base and J by 3 bases. The CDR3, as DNA: TGCAGTGCTAGAGCCGTGAGGGAACTAGCGGTCTACGAGCAGTACTTC. Translation gives CSARAVRELAVYEQYF.

The sample holds many counts of this clonotype. The chain employs TRBV7-3 and TRBJ1-1, with 7 bases fitting TRBD1. V shed 5 bases and J 7 bases; nucleotides not matched to a gene: 16. Germline loops: CDR1 SGHTA, CDR2 FQGTGA. CDR3 size: 16 residues. As DNA, the CDR3 is TGTGCCAGCAGCGTAGGCAGCTGGGACAGCGGACATGAAGCTTTCTTT. This translates into CASSVGSWDSGHEAFF.

This clonotype was counted many times. The chain has TRBV6-2 or TRBV6-3 and TRBJ2-5; no definite D call. Trimming left V 8 bases short and J 5 bases short, with 18 bases between. CDR1 and CDR2 from the germline V gene are MNHEY and SVGEGT. There are 14 residues in the CDR3. CDR3 loop: CASGPLVSVETQYF. DNA of the CDR3: TGTGCCAGCGGACCTTTGGTTTCGGTGGAGACCCAGTACTTC.

This chain links TRBV4-2 with TRBJ2-7, with 7 nucleotides matching TRBD2. The CDR3 has 15 amino acids. The V segment lost 2 bases and the J segment 3 bases; nucleotides outside the gene matches: 7. Germline lookup yields CDR1 LGHNA and CDR2 YNFKEQ. The CDR3 DNA is TGTGCCAGCAGCCAACCCCAAAGCGGGGTCTACGAGCAGTACTTC. It yields the protein CASSQPQSGVYEQYF.

V gene TRBV6-5 combines with J gene TRBJ1-3; maybe TRBD1 (5 bases). The CDR3 is 15 amino acids. Between the trimmed V and J ends, which lost 0 bases and 8 bases, there was a span of 14 bases. Germline CDR1 is MNHEY and CDR2 is SVGAGI. Here the CDR3 reads CASSYSRQMVDTIYF. DNA for the CDR3: TGTGCCAGCAGTTACTCAAGACAGATGGTGGACACCATATATTTT.

This clonotype has a count of ten or more. V usage is TRBV29-1 and J usage is TRBJ1-1, with a possible D match to TRBD1 (5 bases). Trimming removed 7 bases at V and 7 bases at J, with 13 bases between. CDR3 length: 11 residues. CDR1 and CDR2 (germline): SQVTM, ANQGSEA. The CDR3 region is CSAATRGEAFF. CDR3 coding DNA: TGCAGCGCTGCGACAAGGGGTGAAGCTTTCTTT. Combining the CDR3 with reference TRBV29-1 and TRBJ1-1 gives the whole variable domain SAVISQKPSRDICQRGTSLTIQCQVDSQVTMMFWYRQQPGQSLTLIATANQGSEATYESGFVIDKFPISRPNLTFSTLTVSNMSPEDSSIYLCSAATRGEAFFGQGTRLTVV.